This TCR beta chain was recovered during a study of graft-versus-host responses after intestinal transplantation. Germline CDR1 SEHNR, CDR2 FQNEAQ (reference sequence). The length of the CDR3 is 12 residues. The V end lost 5 bases, the J end lost 5 bases, and 8 bases lay between the germline ends. Investigators treated the graft tissue so that it released intraepithelial and lamina propria lymphocytes. The repertoire was sequenced with immunoSEQ multiplex PCR; TCRdb's copy has only in-frame clones and lacks some. The sample lists approximately 37,000 clones; about nine tenths were seen once. The genes are TRBV7-9 and TRBJ2-3; D unresolved. This clonotype originated in a human patient who received an intestinal transplant, so some T cells may come from the graft donor. The sample here was ileum tissue, taken around 190 days after intestinal transplant. The chain's CDR3 is CASSGSIDTQYF. The CDR3 bases are TGTGCCAGCAGCGGGTCTATAGATACGCAGTATTTT.